A single sample gave rise to the 6 T cell receptor beta chains below, sequenced in a study of post-analysis software for immune sequencing data. Notes on the study in general: The five TRBV segments detected at higher frequency in patients than in controls included TRBV5-6, TRBV5-1 and TRBV20-1.

Which antigens these TCRs recognize remains unknown. The TCR beta cDNA libraries carried unique molecular identifiers. TCRdb re-analysed the PCR reads in MiXCR, keeping a single row per CDR3 protein. Of about 760,000 distinct CDR3 sequences listed, 30% are singletons. The sample comprised blood. Every receptor here comes from a girl aged 5 to 17 with multiple sclerosis.

This clonotype was seen a handful of times. The rearrangement links TRBV5-1 to TRBJ2-3; tentatively, D is TRBD1 (6 bases). The CDR3 is 18 residues long. Trimming pared 1 base from V and 0 bases from J, leaving 18 bases between. Germline CDR1 reads SGHRS; CDR2 reads YFSETQ. The CDR3, as DNA: TGCGCCAGCAGCTTGCTCTTCCGGACAGCGCCTAGCACAGATACGCAGTATTTT. Amino acid sequence: CASSLLFRTAPSTDTQYF.

In this sample, this clonotype turned up many times. The CDR3 sequence: CSVEGIRLAGGLGSYNEQFF. The CDR3 DNA is TGCAGCGTTGAAGGAATCCGACTAGCGGGGGGCCTGGGCTCCTACAATGAGCAGTTCTTC. The V gene is TRBV29-1, the J gene TRBJ2-1; TRBD2 matches 13 bases. Trimming cost V 1 base and J 0 bases; bases outside gene matches: 12. The CDR3 length is 20 residues. The V gene's germline CDR1 is SQVTM and CDR2 ANQGSEA.

To note about this clonotype: A much larger clone is a single base away; this may be a read error. The chain uses TRBV12-3 or TRBV12-4 and TRBJ2-7; no firm D call. The CDR3 sequence is 11 residues long. V lost 2 bases to trimming and J lost 12 bases, with 11 bases between them. The CDR3 is CASSLYETRYF. CDR3 nucleotide sequence: TGTGCCAGCAGTTTATATGAGACCCGGTACTTC.

As concerns this clonotype: Germline is not matched at one junction end, which may reflect a read error. The rearrangement links TRBV29-1 to TRBJ2-3, with TRBD2 matching 9 bases. CDR1 is SQVTM, CDR2 ANQGSEA, per germline. CDR3 length: 14 amino acids. In nucleotides, the CDR3 is TGCAACGTTGAAGGTGGGACTAGCCGAGATAAGCAGTATTTT. Its translation: CNVEGGTSRDKQYF.

Only a few counts were recorded for this clonotype. The rearrangement joins TRBV6-5 to TRBJ2-3; tentative D call: TRBD1 (5 bases). V lost 10 bases and J 1 base, leaving 15 bases between the germline ends. Germline values: CDR1 MNHEY, CDR2 SVGAGI. This CDR3 has 14 amino acids. The CDR3 region is CATGRTVGTDTQYF. DNA of the CDR3: TGTGCCACAGGGCGGACGGTCGGCACAGATACGCAGTATTTT.

V is TRBV3-1 and J is TRBJ2-5; a weak D match, TRBD2 (7 bases). The CDR3 is 15 residues long. V was trimmed by 6 bases and J by 5 bases, leaving 19 bases between them. Germline V lookup: CDR1 LGHDT, CDR2 YNNKEL (reference sequence). As DNA, the CDR3 is TGTGCCAGCAGTCTACTCGGGGGGCTGGGGGAGACCCAGTACTTC. Translating it yields CASSLLGGLGETQYF.